The 3 T cell receptor beta chains in this list originate from one sample, sequenced in a study of blood T cell repertoires in COVID-19. This table comes from immunoSEQ multiplex PCR, and its TCRdb copy is limited to in-frame clones, with some not included. This table holds 200,000 or so clones, 70% to 90% found once. Material for sequencing was PBMCs or T cells enriched from blood (not recorded which). These receptors were taken from a man aged 30 to 45 who had recovered from COVID-19.

V usage is TRBV9 and J usage is TRBJ2-1; TRBD2 is a possible D gene (6 bases). Between the trimmed V and J ends, which lost 2 bases and 4 bases, there was a span of 13 bases. Germline lookup yields CDR1 SGDLS and CDR2 YYNGEE. CDR3 length: 15 residues. Written as DNA, the CDR3 is TGTGCCAGCAGCGTCGGGACTTACCCTTACAATGAGCAGTTCTTC. It yields the protein CASSVGTYPYNEQFF.

With respect to this clone: Just one base apart from a much larger clone, this may be a read error. The chain combines TRBV19 with TRBJ1-1; D is possibly TRBD1 (6 bases). The CDR3 sequence is 13 residues long. The V end lost 3 bases, the J end lost 4 bases, and 9 bases lay between the germline ends. Germline-derived CDR1 and CDR2 are LNHDA and SQIVND (reference sequence). CDR3 region: CASSMGGATEAFF. The CDR3 DNA reads TGTGCCAGTAGTATGGGGGGGGCCACTGAAGCTTTCTTT.

This sequence joins TRBV9 and TRBJ2-7, with 10 bases that match TRBD1. The germline V gene has CDR1 SGDLS and CDR2 YYNGEE. This CDR3 contains 15 residues. The trim removed 4 bases at V and 3 bases at J, leaving 7 bases unmatched. The CDR3, as DNA: TGTGCCAGCAGCCGTCAGGGACAGGGGTTCTACGAGCAGTACTTC. The encoded protein is CASSRQGQGFYEQYF.